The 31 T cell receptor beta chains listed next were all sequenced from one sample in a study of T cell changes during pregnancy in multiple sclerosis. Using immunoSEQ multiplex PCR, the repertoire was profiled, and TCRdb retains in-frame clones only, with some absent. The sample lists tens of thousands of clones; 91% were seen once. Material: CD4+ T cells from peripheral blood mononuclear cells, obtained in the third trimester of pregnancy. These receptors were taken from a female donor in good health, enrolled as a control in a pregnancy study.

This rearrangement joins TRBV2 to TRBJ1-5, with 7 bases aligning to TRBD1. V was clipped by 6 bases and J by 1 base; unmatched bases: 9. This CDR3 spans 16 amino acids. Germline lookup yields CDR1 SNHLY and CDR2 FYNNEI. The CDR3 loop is CASRWTGKGSNQPQHF. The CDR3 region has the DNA TGTGCCAGCAGATGGACAGGCAAGGGGAGCAATCAGCCCCAGCATTTT.

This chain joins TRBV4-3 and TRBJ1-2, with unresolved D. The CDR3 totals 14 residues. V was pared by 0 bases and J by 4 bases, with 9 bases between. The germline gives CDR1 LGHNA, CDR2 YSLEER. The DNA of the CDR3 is TGCGCCAGCAGCCAAGATGGTATGGCCTATGGCTACACCTTC. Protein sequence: CASSQDGMAYGYTF.

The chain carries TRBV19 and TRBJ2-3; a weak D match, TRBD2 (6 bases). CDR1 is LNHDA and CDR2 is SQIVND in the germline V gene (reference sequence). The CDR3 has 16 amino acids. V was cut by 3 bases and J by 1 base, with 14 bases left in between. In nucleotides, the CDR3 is TGTGCCAGTAGTATCGGGGGACCTCTAGGCACAGATACGCAGTATTTT. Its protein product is CASSIGGPLGTDTQYF.

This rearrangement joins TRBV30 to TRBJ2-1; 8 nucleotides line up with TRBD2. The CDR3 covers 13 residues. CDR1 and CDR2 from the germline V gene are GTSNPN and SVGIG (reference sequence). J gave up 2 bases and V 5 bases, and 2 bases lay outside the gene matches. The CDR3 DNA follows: TGTGCCTGGTCGGGGGGGGCCTACAATGAGCAGTTCTTC. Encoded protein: CAWSGGAYNEQFF.

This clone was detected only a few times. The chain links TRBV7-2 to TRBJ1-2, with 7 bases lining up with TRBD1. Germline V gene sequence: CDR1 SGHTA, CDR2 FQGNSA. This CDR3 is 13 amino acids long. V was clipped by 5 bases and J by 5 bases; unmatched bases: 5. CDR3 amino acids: CASSPGTEYGYTF. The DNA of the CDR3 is TGTGCCAGCAGCCCCGGGACAGAATATGGCTACACCTTC.

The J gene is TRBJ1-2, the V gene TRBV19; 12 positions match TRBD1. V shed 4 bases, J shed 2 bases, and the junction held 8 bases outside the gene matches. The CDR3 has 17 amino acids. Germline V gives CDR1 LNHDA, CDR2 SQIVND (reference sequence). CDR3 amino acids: CASSSSGTGGGNYGYTF. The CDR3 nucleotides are TGTGCCAGTAGTAGCTCCGGGACAGGGGGCGGAAACTATGGCTACACCTTC.

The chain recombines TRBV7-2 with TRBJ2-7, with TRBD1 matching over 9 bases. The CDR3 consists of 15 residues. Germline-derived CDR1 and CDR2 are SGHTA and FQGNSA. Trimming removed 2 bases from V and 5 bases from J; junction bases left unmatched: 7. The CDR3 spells CASSLNTGGWDEQYF. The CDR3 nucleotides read TGTGCCAGCAGCTTAAACACAGGGGGCTGGGACGAGCAGTACTTC.

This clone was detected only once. The CDR3 here is CASSPSGRYTYEQYF. The CDR3 coding sequence is TGTGCCAGCAGTCCCAGCGGACGTTATACCTACGAGCAGTACTTC. The chain employs TRBV6-5 and TRBJ2-7, with D maybe TRBD2 (5 bases). The V end was cut by 5 bases, the J end by 2 bases, with 16 bases between. This CDR3 has 15 residues. Germline CDR1 MNHEY, CDR2 SVGAGI.

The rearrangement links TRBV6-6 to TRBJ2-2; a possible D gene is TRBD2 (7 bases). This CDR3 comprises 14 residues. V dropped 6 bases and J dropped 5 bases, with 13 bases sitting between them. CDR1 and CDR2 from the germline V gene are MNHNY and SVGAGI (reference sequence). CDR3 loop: CASREQGGTGELFF. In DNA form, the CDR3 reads TGTGCCAGCAGAGAACAGGGAGGGACCGGGGAGCTGTTTTTT.

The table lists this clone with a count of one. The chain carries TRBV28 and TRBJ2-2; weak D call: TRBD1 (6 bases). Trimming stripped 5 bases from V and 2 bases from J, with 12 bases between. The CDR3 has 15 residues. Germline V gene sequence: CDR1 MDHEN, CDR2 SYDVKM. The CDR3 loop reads CASSTGTPNTGELFF. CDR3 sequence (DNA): TGTGCCAGCAGTACCGGGACACCAAACACCGGGGAGCTGTTTTTT. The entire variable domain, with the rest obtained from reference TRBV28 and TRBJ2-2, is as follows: DVKVTQSSRYLVKRTGEKVFLECVQDMDHENMFWYRQDPGLGLRLIYFSYDVKMKEKGDIPEGYSVSREKKERFSLILESASTNQTSMYLCASSTGTPNTGELFFGEGSRLTVL.

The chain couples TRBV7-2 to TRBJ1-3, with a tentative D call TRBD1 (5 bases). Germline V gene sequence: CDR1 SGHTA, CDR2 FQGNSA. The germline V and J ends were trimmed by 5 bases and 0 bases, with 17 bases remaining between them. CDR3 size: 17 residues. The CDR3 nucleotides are TGTGCCAGCAGCCTTAGCACAGGACCTAGCTCTGGAAACACCATATATTTT. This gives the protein CASSLSTGPSSGNTIYF.

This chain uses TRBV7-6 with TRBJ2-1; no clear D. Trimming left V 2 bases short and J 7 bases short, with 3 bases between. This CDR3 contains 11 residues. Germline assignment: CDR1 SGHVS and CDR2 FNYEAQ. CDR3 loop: CASSLQNEQFF. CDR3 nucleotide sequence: TGTGCCAGCAGCTTACAGAATGAGCAGTTCTTC. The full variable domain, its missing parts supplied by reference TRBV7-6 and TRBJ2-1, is GAGVSQSPRYKVTKRGQDVALRCDPISGHVSLYWYRQALGQGPEFLTYFNYEAQQDKSGLPNDRFSAERPEGSISTLTIQRTEQRDSAMYRCASSLQNEQFFGPGTRLTVL.

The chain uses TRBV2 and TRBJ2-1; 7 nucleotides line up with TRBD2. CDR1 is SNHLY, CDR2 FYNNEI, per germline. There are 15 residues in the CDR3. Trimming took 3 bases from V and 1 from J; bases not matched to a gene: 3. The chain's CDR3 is CASSEGGFSYNEQFF. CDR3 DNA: TGTGCCAGCAGTGAGGGGGGGTTTTCCTACAATGAGCAGTTCTTC.

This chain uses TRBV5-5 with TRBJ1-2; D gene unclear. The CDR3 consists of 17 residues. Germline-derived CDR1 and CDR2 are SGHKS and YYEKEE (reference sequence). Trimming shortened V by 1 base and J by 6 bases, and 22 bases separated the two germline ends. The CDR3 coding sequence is TGTGCCAGCAGCTTGACCCCCGGGGTGACTGAATCGGATGGCTACACCTTC. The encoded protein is CASSLTPGVTESDGYTF.

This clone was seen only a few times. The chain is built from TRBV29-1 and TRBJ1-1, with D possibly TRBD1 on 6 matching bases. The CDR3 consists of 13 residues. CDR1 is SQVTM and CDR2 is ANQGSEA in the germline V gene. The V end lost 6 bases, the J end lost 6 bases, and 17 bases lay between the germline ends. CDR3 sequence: CSVGSGTTSEAFF. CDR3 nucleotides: TGCAGCGTGGGATCCGGGACAACCTCTGAAGCTTTCTTT.

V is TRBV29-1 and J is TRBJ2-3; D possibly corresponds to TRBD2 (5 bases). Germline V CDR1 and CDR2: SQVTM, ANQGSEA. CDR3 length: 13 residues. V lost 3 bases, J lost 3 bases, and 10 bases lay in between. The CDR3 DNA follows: TGCAGCGTTGACCTAGCAACGACAGATACGCAGTATTTT. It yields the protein CSVDLATTDTQYF.

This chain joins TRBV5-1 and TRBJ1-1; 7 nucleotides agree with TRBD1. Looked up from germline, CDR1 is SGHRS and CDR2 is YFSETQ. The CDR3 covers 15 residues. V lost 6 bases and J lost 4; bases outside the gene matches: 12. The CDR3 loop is CASKDRPSMGTEAFF. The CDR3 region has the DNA TGCGCCAGCAAGGACAGGCCGTCCATGGGCACTGAAGCTTTCTTT.

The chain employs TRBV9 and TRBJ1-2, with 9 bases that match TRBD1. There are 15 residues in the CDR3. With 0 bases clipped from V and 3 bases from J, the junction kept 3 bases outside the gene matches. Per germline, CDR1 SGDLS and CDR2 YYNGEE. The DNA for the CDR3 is TGTGCCAGCAGCGTAGTACAGGGGGCTCACTATGGCTACACCTTC. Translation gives CASSVVQGAHYGYTF.

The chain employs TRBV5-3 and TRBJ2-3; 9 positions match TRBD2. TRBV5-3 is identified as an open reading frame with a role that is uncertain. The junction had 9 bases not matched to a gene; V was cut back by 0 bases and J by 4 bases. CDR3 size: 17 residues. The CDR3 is CARSLGRRGGRADTQYF. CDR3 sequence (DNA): TGTGCCAGAAGCTTGGGGCGGCGGGGGGGCCGGGCAGATACGCAGTATTTT.

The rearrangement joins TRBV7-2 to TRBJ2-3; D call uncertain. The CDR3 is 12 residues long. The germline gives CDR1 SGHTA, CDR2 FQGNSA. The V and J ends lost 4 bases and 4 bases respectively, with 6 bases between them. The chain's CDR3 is CASSWPPDTQYF. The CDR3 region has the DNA TGTGCCAGCAGCTGGCCGCCAGATACGCAGTATTTT.

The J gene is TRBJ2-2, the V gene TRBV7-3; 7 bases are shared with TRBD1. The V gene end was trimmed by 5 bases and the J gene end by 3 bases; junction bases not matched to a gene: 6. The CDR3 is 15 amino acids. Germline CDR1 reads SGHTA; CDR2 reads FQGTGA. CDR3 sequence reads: CASSQGGTYTGELFF. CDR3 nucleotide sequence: TGTGCCAGCAGCCAAGGGGGCACGTACACCGGGGAGCTGTTTTTT.

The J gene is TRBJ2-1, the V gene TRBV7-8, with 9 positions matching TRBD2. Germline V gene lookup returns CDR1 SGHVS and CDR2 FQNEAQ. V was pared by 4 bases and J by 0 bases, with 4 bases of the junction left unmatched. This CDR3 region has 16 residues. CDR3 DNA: TGTGCCAGCAGCTATCAGCGGGGGGTCTCCTACAATGAGCAGTTCTTC. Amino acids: CASSYQRGVSYNEQFF.

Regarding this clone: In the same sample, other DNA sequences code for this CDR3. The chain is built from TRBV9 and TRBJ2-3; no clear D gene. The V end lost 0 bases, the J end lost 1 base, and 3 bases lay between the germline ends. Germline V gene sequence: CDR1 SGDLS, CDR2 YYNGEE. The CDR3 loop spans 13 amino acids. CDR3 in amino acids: CASSVAGTDTQYF. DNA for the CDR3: TGTGCCAGCAGCGTAGCCGGCACAGATACGCAGTATTTT.

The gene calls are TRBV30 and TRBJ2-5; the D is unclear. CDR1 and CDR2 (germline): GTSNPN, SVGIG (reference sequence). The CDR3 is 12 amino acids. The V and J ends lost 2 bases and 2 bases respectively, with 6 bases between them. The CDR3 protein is CAWSTRQETQYF. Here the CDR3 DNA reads TGTGCCTGGAGTACCAGGCAAGAGACCCAGTACTTC. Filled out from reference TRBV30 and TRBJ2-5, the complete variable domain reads SQTIHQWPATLVQPVGSPLSLECTVEGTSNPNLYWYRQAAGRGLQLLFYSVGIGQISSEVPQNLSASRPQDRQFILSSKKLLLSDSGFYLCAWSTRQETQYFGPGTRLLVL.

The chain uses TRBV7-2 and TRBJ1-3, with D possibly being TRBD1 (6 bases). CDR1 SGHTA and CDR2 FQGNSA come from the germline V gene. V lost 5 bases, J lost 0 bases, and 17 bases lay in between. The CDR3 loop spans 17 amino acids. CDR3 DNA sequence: TGTGCCAGCAGCGCCTATGGGGGGGCCGTCTCTGGAAACACCATATATTTT. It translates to CASSAYGGAVSGNTIYF.

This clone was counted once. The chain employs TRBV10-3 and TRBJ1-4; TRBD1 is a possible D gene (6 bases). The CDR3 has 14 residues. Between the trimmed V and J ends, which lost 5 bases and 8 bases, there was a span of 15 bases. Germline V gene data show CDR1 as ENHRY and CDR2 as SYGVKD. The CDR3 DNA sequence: TGTGCCATCAGTACAGGGCATGGGATGGAAAAACTGTTTTTT. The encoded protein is CAISTGHGMEKLFF.

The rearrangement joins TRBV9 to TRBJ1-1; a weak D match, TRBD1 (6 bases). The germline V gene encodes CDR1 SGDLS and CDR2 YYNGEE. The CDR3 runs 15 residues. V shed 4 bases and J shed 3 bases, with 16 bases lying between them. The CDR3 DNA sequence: TGTGCCAGCAGCTCCCGGACAGCTCCGGACACTGAAGCTTTCTTT. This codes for CASSSRTAPDTEAFF.

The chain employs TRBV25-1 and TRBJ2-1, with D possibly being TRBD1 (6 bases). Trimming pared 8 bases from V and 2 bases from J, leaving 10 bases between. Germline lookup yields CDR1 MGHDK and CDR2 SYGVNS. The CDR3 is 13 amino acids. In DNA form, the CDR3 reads TGTGCCAGCGCGAGGGGGACCTACAATGAGCAGTTCTTC. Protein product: CASARGTYNEQFF. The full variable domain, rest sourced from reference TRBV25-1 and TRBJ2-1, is EADIYQTPRYLVIGTGKKITLECSQTMGHDKMYWYQQDPGMELHLIHYSYGVNSTEKGDLSSESTVSRIRTEHFPLTLESARPSHTSQYLCASARGTYNEQFFGPGTRLTVL.

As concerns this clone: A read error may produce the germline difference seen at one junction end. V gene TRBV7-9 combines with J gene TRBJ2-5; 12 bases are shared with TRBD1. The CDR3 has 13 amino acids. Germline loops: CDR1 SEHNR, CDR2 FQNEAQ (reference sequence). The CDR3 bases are TGTGTCAGCAGCCTGGGACAGGGGGCCACCCAGTACTTC. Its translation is CVSSLGQGATQYF.

The CDR3 DNA is TGTGCCAGCAGCTTGGACCAGGGGATCAGCTACGAGCAGTACTTC. The encoded protein is CASSLDQGISYEQYF. The chain links TRBV5-4 to TRBJ2-7; D may be TRBD1 (6 bases). Germline V gene lookup returns CDR1 SGHNT and CDR2 YYREEE (reference sequence). Between the trimmed V and J ends, which lost 0 bases and 3 bases, there was a span of 13 bases. The CDR3 loop spans 15 amino acids. Together with reference TRBV5-4 and TRBJ2-7, the CDR3 gives the full variable domain: ETGVTQSPTHLIKTRGQQVTLRCSSQSGHNTVSWYQQALGQGPQFIFQYYREEENGRGNFPPRFSGLQFPNYSSELNVNALELDDSALYLCASSLDQGISYEQYFGPGTRLTVT.

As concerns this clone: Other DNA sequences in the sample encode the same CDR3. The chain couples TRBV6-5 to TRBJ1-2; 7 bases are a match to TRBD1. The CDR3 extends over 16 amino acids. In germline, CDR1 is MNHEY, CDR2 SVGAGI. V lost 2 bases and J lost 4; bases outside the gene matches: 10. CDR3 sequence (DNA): TGTGCCAGCAGTTACGGGGACAGTCTTGTTGTCTATGGCTACACCTTC. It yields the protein CASSYGDSLVVYGYTF.